The TCR beta chain under discussion was sequenced for a study of T cell responses to AZD1222 COVID-19 vaccine. Whole-study context: Second-dose intervals of approximately 4 or approximately 12 weeks were pooled. Study observations and caveats: CD4 TCRs associated with vaccination spanned spike, dominating at 160-218 and 743-854. After two AZD1222 doses, spike-specific TCR breadth and depth rose versus day 0. Nearly half of spike-specific TCRs reportedly target unmutated variant regions.

Notes on this clone: The antigen is not known.

Sequencing was performed with immunoSEQ multiplex PCR; in TCRdb, only in-frame clones are kept and a portion is missing. The sample holds approximately 84,000 clones, approximately 88% seen once. The CDR3 is made up of 14 amino acids. V dropped 4 bases and J dropped 6; count of bases not matched to a gene: 9. CDR1 LNHNV and CDR2 YYDKDF come from the germline V gene (reference sequence). Sequencing used peripheral blood, obtained on day 0 of AZD1222 vaccination. This receptor was identified in an adult in good health. The chain links TRBV15 to TRBJ2-7; 7 nucleotides align to TRBD1. The CDR3 loop is CATSIETGTGEQYF. The CDR3, as DNA: TGTGCCACCAGCATAGAGACAGGGACCGGCGAGCAGTACTTC.